One TCR beta chain is described in this entry. The sample is drawn from a study of blood T cell repertoires in COVID-19. Assay: immunoSEQ multiplex PCR; the TCRdb copy retains only in-frame clones and omits some. The data show roughly 280,000 clones, around 84% seen once. The sample consisted of peripheral blood. This clonotype originated in a man in his 60s with acute or convalescent COVID-19.

This chain's CDR3 is CASRPAGGYGYTF. CDR3 in DNA: TGCGCCAGCAGGCCGGCAGGGGGCTATGGCTACACCTTC. V gene TRBV10-2 combines with J gene TRBJ1-2; 7 nucleotides line up with TRBD1. Germline lookup yields CDR1 WSHSY and CDR2 SAAADI. There are 13 residues in the CDR3. J was trimmed by 4 bases and V by 6 bases; bases with no gene match: 5.